This TCR beta chain was captured in a study of identical twins' blood T cells. TCRdb fed the 5' RACE reads into MiXCR, producing one record per CDR3 protein. The data contain 350,000 to 450,000 distinct CDR3 sequences, roughly 31% of them singletons. CDR3 length equals 16 residues. V gave up 6 bases and J gave up 3 bases, with 18 bases separating them. Looked up from germline, CDR1 is MNHEY and CDR2 is SVGAGI. This sequence originates from a woman aged 18 to 55 in good health. V and J are TRBV6-5 and TRBJ2-1; D not resolved. Sequencing was performed on PBMCs. CDR3 DNA sequence: TGTGCCAGCAGAGGTCTCGCGCCGAGGTTCTACAATGAGCAGTTCTTC. This encodes CASRGLAPRFYNEQFF.